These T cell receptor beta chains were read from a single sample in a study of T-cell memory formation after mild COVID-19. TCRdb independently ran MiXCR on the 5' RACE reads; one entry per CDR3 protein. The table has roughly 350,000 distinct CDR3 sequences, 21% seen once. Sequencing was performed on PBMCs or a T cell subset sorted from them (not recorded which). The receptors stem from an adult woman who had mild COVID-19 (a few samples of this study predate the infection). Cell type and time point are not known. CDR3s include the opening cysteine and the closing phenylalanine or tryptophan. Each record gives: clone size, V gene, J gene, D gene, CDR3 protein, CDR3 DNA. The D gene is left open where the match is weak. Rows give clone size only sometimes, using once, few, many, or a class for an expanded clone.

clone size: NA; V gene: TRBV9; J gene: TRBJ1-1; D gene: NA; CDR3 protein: CASSVEWANTEAFF; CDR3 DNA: TGTGCCAGCAGCGTAGAGTGGGCGAACACTGAAGCTTTCTTT
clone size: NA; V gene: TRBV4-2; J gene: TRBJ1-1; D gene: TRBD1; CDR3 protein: CASSQTSGQTNTEAFF; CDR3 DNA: TGTGCCAGCAGTCAAACCTCGGGACAGACGAACACTGAAGCTTTCTTT
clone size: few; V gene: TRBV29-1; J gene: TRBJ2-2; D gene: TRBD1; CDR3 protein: CSVEAGTGMYTGELFF; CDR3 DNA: TGCAGCGTTGAAGCCGGGACAGGGATGTACACCGGGGAGCTGTTTTTT
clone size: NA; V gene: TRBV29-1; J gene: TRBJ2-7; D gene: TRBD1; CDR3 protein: CSVRTGGYEQYF; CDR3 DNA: TGCAGCGTGAGGACAGGGGGCTACGAGCAGTACTTC
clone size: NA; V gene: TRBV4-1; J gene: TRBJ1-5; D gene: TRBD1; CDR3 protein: CASSQEGTVPNSNQPQHF; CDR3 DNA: TGCGCCAGCAGCCAAGAAGGGACAGTCCCTAATAGCAATCAGCCCCAGCATTTT
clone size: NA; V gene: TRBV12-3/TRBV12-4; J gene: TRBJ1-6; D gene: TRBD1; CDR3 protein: CASRLRGIGSPLHF; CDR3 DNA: TGTGCCAGCAGACTCAGGGGGATCGGTTCACCCCTCCACTTT
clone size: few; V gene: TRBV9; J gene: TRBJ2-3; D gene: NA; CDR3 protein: CASSDDVSDVTDTQYF; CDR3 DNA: TGTGCCAGCAGCGACGACGTTTCGGACGTCACAGATACGCAGTATTTT
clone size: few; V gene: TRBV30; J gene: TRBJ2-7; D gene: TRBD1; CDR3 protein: CAWSFGQGAYEQYF; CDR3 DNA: TGTGCCTGGAGTTTCGGACAGGGGGCCTACGAGCAGTACTTC
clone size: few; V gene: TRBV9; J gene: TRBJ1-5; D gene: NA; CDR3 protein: CASSATGSRNQPQHF; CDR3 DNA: TGTGCCAGCAGCGCTACAGGGTCTCGGAATCAGCCCCAGCATTTT
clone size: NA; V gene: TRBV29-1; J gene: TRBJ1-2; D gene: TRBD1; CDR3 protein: CSGTSTGLQDGYTF; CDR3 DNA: TGCAGCGGAACTTCGACAGGGCTTCAGGATGGCTACACCTTC
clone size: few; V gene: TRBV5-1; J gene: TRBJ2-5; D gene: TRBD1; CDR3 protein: CASSSGRQGFHLETQYF; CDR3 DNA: TGCGCCAGCAGCTCGGGTAGACAGGGATTCCACCTGGAGACCCAGTACTTC
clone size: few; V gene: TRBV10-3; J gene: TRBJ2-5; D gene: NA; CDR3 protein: CAIRNSYQETQYF; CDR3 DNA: TGTGCCATCAGAAACAGTTACCAAGAGACCCAGTACTTC
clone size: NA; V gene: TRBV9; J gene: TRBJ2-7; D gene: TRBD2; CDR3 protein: CASSGPSSSGRAYEQYF; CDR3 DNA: TGTGCCAGCAGCGGACCTTCGTCTAGCGGGAGGGCCTACGAGCAGTACTTC
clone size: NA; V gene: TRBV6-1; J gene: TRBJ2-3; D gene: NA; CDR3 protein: CASSETAGDTQYF; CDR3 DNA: TGTGCCAGCAGTGAAACTGCCGGAGATACGCAGTATTTT
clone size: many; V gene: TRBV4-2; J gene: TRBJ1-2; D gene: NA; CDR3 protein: CASSQQFDGQAGYTF; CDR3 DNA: TGTGCCAGCAGCCAACAATTTGACGGGCAGGCTGGCTACACCTTC
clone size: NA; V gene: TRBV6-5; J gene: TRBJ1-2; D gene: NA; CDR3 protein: CASSYSSARFGYTF; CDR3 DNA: TGTGCCAGCAGTTACTCGTCTGCGAGGTTTGGCTACACCTTC